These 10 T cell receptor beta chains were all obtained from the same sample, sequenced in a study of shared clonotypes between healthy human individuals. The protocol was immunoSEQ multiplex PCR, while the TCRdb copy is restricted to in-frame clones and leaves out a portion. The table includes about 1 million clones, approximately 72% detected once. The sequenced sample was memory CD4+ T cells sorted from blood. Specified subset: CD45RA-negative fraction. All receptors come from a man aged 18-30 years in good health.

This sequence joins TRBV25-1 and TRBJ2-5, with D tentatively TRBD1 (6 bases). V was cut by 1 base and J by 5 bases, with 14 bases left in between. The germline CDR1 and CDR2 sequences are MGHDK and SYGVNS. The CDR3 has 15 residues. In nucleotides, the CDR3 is TGTGCCAGCAGTGAATCTGGCCAGGGGAGTGAGACCCAGTACTTC. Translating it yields CASSESGQGSETQYF. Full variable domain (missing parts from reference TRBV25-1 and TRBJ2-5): EADIYQTPRYLVIGTGKKITLECSQTMGHDKMYWYQQDPGMELHLIHYSYGVNSTEKGDLSSESTVSRIRTEHFPLTLESARPSHTSQYLCASSESGQGSETQYFGPGTRLLVL.

In DNA, the CDR3 is TGTGCCAGCAGTGAAGGGAGTCACTACGCGACTGAAGCTTTCTTT. It codes for CASSEGSHYATEAFF. The chain is built from TRBV6-1 and TRBJ1-1; no clear D. The length of the CDR3 is 15 residues. V was trimmed by 1 base and J by 5 bases, leaving 14 bases between them. The germline V gene encodes CDR1 MNHNS and CDR2 SASEGT.

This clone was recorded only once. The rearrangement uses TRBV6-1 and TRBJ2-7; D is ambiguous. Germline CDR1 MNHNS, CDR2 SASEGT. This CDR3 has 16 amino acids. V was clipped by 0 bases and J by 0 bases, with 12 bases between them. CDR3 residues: CASSEAPGRISYEQYF. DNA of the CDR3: TGTGCCAGCAGTGAAGCGCCTGGGCGGATCTCCTACGAGCAGTACTTC.

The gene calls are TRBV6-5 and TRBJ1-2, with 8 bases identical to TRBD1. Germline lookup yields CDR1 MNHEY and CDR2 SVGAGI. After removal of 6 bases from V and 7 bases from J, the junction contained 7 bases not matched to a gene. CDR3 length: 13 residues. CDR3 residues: CASRAGGAGGYTF. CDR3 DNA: TGTGCCAGCAGAGCAGGGGGCGCAGGTGGCTACACCTTC.

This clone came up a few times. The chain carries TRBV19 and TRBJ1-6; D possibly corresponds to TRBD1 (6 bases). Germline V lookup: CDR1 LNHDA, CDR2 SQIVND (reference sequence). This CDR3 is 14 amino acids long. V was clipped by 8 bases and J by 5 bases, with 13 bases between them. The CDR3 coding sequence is TGTGCCAGTCGGAAGGGGGGGAATAATTCACCCCTCCACTTT. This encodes CASRKGGNNSPLHF.

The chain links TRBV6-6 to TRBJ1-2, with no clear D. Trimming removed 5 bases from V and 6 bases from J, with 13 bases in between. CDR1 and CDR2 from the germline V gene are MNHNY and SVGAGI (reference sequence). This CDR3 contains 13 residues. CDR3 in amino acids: CASSPKRTDGYTF. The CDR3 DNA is TGTGCCAGCAGTCCAAAACGGACGGATGGCTACACCTTC.

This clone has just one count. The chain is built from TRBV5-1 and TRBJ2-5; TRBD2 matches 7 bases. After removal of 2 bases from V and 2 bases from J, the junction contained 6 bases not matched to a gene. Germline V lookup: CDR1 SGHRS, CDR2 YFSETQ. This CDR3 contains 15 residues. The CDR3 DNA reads TGCGCCAGCAGCTTTCAGGGAGGGGAGCAAGAGACCCAGTACTTC. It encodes CASSFQGGEQETQYF.

The DNA of the CDR3 is TGTGCCAGCAGCGAAGGGGGAGTAGGAGAGACCCAGTACTTC. Translation: CASSEGGVGETQYF. V is TRBV7-2 and J is TRBJ2-5, with D possibly matching TRBD1 (6 bases). There are 14 residues in the CDR3. Per germline, CDR1 SGHTA and CDR2 FQGNSA. Trimming took 5 bases from V and 4 from J, leaving 14 bases between them. Full variable domain (remainder filled in from reference TRBV7-2 and TRBJ2-5): GAGVSQSPSNKVTEKGKDVELRCDPISGHTALYWYRQSLGQGLEFLIYFQGNSAPDKSGLPSDRFSAERTGGSVSTLTIQRTQQEDSAVYLCASSEGGVGETQYFGPGTRLLVL.

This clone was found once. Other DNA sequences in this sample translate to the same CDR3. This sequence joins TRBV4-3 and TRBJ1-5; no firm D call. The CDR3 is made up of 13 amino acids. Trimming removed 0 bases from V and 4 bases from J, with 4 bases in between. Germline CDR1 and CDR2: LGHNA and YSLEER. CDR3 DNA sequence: TGCGCCAGCAGCCAAGATCGGAATCAGCCCCAGCATTTT. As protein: CASSQDRNQPQHF.

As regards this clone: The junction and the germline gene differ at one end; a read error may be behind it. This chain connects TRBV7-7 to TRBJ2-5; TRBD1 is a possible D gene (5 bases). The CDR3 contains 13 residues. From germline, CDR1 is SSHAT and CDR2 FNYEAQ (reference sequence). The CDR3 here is CASSPDSQETQYF. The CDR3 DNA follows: TGTGCTAGCAGCCCAGACAGCCAAGAGACCCAGTACTTC.